These 10 T cell receptor beta chains came from one sample sequenced in a study of shared clonotypes between healthy human individuals. The table came from immunoSEQ multiplex PCR; TCRdb's copy has only in-frame clones and leaves some out. The repertoire consists of about 2.3 million clones, with 85% to 95% occurring once and the leading ten covering 0.3% to 0.45%. The specimen sequenced was naive CD4+ T cells from PBMCs. The sample's subset: CD45RA+ positively selected. These receptors were collected from a man aged 18 to 29 in good health. Some clones in this sample may be carry-over from other donors' samples.

This clone was found a few times. The chain couples TRBV5-1 to TRBJ1-1, with 8 bases fitting TRBD1. CDR1 and CDR2 (germline): SGHRS, YFSETQ. This CDR3 has 16 amino acids. Losses at the gene ends were 4 bases for V and 2 bases for J; bases not matched to a gene: 10. CDR3: CASSRIPTGENTEAFF. For the CDR3, the DNA is TGCGCCAGCAGCAGGATCCCGACAGGGGAAAACACTGAAGCTTTCTTT.

The chain carries TRBV4-1 and TRBJ1-5; D may be TRBD1 (5 bases). The germline V gene encodes CDR1 MGHRA and CDR2 YSYEKL. The CDR3 is made up of 15 amino acids. Trimming shortened V by 2 bases and J by 2 bases, and 10 bases separated the two germline ends. The CDR3 protein is CASSQLGVRNQPQHF. CDR3 in DNA: TGCGCCAGCAGCCAATTGGGGGTTCGCAATCAGCCCCAGCATTTT.

The rearrangement links TRBV7-8 to TRBJ1-5; 9 bases agree with TRBD1. Germline V gives CDR1 SGHVS, CDR2 FQNEAQ. This CDR3 has 16 amino acids. The V segment lost 5 bases and the J segment 4 bases; nucleotides outside the gene matches: 9. The DNA for the CDR3 is TGTGCCAGCAGCCCCACCGGACAGGGGAGAAATCAGCCCCAGCATTTT. Encoded protein: CASSPTGQGRNQPQHF.

CDR3 protein: CSVVGVEQYF. The CDR3 nucleotides are TGCAGCGTTGTGGGGGTCGAGCAGTACTTC. This chain joins TRBV29-1 and TRBJ2-7, with D perhaps TRBD1 or TRBD2 (5 bases each). The germline V and J ends were trimmed by 4 bases and 6 bases, with 7 bases remaining between them. The CDR3 totals 10 residues. Germline loops: CDR1 SQVTM, CDR2 ANQGSEA.

The V call is TRBV29-1, the J call TRBJ1-4; TRBD1 agrees at 10 bases. Germline loops: CDR1 SQVTM, CDR2 ANQGSEA. This CDR3 has 13 amino acids. V was pared by 6 bases and J by 5 bases, with 3 bases of the junction left unmatched. The CDR3: CSVTGGINEKLFF. The CDR3 DNA reads TGCAGCGTGACAGGGGGCATAAATGAAAAACTGTTTTTT.

The chain is built from TRBV5-1 and TRBJ2-7; 14 nucleotides agree with TRBD2. The junction had 6 bases not matched to a gene; V was cut back by 4 bases and J by 9 bases. This CDR3 comprises 14 residues. Germline V gene lookup returns CDR1 SGHRS and CDR2 YFSETQ. The CDR3 spells CASSQGTSGGTQYF. As DNA, the CDR3 is TGCGCCAGCAGCCAAGGGACTAGCGGGGGCACGCAGTACTTC.

A note on this clone: Other DNA sequences in this specimen translate into the identical CDR3. This rearrangement joins TRBV5-6 to TRBJ2-1, with TRBD1 matching over 7 bases. CDR1 and CDR2 (germline): SGHDT, YYEEEE. The CDR3 consists of 12 residues. J lost 13 bases, V lost 0 bases, and 4 bases had no gene match. The chain's CDR3 is CASSLAGTEQFF. The CDR3 DNA follows: TGTGCCAGCAGCTTGGCGGGGACAGAACAGTTCTTC. The variable domain in full, with the rest retrieved from reference TRBV5-6 and TRBJ2-1, is DAGVTQSPTHLIKTRGQQVTLRCSPKSGHDTVSWYQQALGQGPQFIFQYYEEEERQRGNFPDRFSGHQFPNYSSELNVNALLLGDSALYLCASSLAGTEQFFGPGTRLTVL.

This chain links TRBV5-1 with TRBJ2-5; D tentatively fits TRBD1 or TRBD2 (6 bases each). Germline V gene sequence: CDR1 SGHRS, CDR2 YFSETQ. The germline V and J ends were trimmed by 0 bases and 1 base, with 13 bases remaining between them. The CDR3 sequence is 16 residues long. The CDR3 region is CASSLAVGGPQETQYF. CDR3 DNA: TGCGCCAGCAGCTTGGCCGTGGGGGGCCCCCAAGAGACCCAGTACTTC.

The chain uses TRBV28 and TRBJ1-1; D is unclear. Trimming removed 2 bases at V and 1 base at J, with 8 bases between. The CDR3 has 14 residues. Germline values: CDR1 MDHEN, CDR2 SYDVKM. CDR3 loop: CASSLRPRNTEAFF. The DNA for the CDR3 is TGTGCCAGCAGTTTAAGGCCTCGGAACACTGAAGCTTTCTTT.

This chain uses TRBV4-1 with TRBJ1-5; D gene ambiguous. Germline V gives CDR1 MGHRA, CDR2 YSYEKL. The ends were cut back, 0 bases at V and 7 bases at J, with 13 bases in the middle. The CDR3 loop spans 15 amino acids. The CDR3 bases are TGCGCCAGCAGCCAAGACGAACAGTCCTACCAGCCCCAGCATTTT. Its protein product is CASSQDEQSYQPQHF.